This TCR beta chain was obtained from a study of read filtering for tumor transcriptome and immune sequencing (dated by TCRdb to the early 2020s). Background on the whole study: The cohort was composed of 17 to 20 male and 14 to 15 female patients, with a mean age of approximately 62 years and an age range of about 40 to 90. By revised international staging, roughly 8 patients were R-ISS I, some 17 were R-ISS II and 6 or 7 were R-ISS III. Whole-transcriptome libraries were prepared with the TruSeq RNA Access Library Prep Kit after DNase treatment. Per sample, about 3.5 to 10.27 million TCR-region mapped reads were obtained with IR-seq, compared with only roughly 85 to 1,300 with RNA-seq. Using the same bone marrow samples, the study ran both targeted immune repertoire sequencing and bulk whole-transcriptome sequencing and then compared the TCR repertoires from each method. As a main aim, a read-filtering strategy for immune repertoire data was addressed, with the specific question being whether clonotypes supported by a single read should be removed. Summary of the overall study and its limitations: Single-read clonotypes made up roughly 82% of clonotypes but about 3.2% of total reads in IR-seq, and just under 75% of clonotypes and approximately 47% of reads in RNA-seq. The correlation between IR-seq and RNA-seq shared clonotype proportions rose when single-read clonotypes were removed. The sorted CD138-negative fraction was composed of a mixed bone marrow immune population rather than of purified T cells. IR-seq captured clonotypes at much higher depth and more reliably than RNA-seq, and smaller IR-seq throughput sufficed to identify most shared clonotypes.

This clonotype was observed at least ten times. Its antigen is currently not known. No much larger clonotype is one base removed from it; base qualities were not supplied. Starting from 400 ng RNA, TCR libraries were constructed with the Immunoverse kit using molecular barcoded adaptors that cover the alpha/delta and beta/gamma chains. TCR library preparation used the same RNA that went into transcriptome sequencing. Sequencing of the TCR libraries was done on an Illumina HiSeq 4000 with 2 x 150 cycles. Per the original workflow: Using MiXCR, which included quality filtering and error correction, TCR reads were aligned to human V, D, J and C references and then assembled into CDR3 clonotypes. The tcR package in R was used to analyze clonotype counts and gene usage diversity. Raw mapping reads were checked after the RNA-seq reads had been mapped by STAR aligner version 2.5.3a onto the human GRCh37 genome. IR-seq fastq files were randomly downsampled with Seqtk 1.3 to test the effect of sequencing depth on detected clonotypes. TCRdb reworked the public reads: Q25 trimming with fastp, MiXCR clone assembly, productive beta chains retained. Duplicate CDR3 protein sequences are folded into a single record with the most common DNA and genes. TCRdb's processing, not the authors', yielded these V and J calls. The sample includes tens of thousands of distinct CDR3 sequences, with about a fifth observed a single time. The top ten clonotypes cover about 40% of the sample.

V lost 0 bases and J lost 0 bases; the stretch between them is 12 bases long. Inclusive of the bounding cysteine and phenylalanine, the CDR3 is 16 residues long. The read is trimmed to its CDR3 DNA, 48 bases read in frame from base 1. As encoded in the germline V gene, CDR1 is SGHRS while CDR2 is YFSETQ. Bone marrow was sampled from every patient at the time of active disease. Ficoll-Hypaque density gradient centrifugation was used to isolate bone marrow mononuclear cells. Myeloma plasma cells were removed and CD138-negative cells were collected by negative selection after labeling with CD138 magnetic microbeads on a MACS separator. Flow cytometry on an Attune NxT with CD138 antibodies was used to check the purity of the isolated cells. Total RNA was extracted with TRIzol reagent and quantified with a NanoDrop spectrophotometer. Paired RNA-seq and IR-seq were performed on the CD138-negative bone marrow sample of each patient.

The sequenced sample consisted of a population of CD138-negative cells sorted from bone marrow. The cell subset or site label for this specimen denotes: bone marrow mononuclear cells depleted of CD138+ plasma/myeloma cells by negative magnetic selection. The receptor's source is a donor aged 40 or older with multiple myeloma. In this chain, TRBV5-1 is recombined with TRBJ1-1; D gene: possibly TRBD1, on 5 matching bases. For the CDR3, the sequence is CASSLDGGTVNTEAFF. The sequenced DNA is TGCGCCAGCAGCTTGGATGGTGGGACGGTGAACACTGAAGCTTTCTTT.